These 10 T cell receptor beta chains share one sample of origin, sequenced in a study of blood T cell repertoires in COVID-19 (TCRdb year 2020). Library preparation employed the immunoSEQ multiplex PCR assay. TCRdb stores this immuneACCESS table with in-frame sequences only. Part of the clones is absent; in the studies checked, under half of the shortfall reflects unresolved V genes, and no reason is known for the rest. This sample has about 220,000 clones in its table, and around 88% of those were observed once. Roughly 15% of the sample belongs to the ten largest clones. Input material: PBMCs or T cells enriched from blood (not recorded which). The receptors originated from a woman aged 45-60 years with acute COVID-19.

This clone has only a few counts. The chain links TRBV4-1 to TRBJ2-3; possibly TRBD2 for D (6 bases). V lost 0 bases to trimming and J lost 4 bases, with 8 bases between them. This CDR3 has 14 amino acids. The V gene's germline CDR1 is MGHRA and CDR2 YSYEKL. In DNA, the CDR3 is TGCGCCAGCAGCCAAGAGACTAGTTCAGATACGCAGTATTTT. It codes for CASSQETSSDTQYF.

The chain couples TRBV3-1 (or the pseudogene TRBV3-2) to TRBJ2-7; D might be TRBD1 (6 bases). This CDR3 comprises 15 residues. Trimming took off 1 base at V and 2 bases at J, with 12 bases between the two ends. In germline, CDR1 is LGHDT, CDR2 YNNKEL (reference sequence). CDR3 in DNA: TGTGCCAGCAGCCAAGTAGGGGGTAAAACCTACGAGCAGTACTTC. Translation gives CASSQVGGKTYEQYF.

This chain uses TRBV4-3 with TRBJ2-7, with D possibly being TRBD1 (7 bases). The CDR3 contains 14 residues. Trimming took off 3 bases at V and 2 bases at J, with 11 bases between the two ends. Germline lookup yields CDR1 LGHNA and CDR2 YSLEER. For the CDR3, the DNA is TGCGCCAGCAGCCATATCAGGGGGGCCTACGAGCAGTACTTC. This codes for CASSHIRGAYEQYF.

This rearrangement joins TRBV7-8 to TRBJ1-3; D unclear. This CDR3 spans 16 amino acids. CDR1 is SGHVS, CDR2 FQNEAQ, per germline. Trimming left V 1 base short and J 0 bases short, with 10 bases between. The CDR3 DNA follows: TGTGCCAGCAGCTTAGGGAGGGTTTTCTCTGGAAACACCATATATTTT. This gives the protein CASSLGRVFSGNTIYF.

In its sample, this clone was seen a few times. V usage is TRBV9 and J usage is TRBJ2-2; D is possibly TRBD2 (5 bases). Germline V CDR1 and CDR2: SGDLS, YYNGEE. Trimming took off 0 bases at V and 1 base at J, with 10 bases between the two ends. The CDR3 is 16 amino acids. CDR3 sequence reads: CASSVVLGENTGELFF. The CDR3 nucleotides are TGTGCCAGCAGCGTAGTGTTGGGAGAGAACACCGGGGAGCTGTTTTTT.

The DNA for the CDR3 is TGTGCCAGCAGCCTACAGACAGGGCGCTTCTACGAGCAGTACTTC. Encoded protein: CASSLQTGRFYEQYF. V usage is TRBV14 and J usage is TRBJ2-7; the match to TRBD1 covers 7 bases. There are 15 residues in the CDR3. Trimming cost V 4 bases and J 3 bases; bases outside gene matches: 9. Germline CDR1 reads SGHDN; CDR2 reads FVKESK.

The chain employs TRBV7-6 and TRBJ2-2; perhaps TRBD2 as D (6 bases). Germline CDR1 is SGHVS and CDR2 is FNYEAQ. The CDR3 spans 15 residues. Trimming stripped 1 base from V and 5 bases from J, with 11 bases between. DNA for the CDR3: TGTGCCAGCAGCTTAGTCGCTAGCGTAACCGGGGAGCTGTTTTTT. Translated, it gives CASSLVASVTGELFF.

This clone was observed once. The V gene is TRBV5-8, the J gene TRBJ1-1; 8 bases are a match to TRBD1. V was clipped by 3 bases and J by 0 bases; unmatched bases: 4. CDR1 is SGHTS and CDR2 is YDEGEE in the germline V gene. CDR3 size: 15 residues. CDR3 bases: TGTGCCAGCAGCTCAAGACAGGGGATGAACACTGAAGCTTTCTTT. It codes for CASSSRQGMNTEAFF.

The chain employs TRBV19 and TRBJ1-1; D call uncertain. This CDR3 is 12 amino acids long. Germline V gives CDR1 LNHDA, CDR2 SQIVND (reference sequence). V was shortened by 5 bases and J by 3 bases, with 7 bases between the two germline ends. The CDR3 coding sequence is TGTGCCAGTAGTCAGGTCGACACTGAAGCTTTCTTT. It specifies CASSQVDTEAFF. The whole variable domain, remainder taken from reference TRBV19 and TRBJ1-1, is DGGITQSPKYLFRKEGQNVTLSCEQNLNHDAMYWYRQDPGQGLRLIYYSQIVNDFQKGDIAEGYSVSREKKESFPLTVTSAQKNPTAFYLCASSQVDTEAFFGQGTRLTVV.

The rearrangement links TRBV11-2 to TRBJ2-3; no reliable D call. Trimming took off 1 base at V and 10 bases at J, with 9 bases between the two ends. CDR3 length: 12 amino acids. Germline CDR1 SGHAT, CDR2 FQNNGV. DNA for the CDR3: TGTGCCAGCAGCTTAGTTCTAACGGCGCAGTATTTT. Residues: CASSLVLTAQYF.